The following is a TCR beta chain sequence with its context. After removal of 5 bases from V and 3 bases from J, the junction contained 5 bases not matched to a gene. Germline loops: CDR1 MRHNA, CDR2 SNTAGT. The CDR3 runs to 15 residues. This entry belongs to a study of shared clonotypes between healthy human individuals. Background on the study: The donor group consisted of a couple of women and a few men, aged 18 to 49.

Sequenced by immunoSEQ multiplex PCR; TCRdb stores in-frame clones only, minus some. The data contain over 1.4 million clones, roughly 96% of them singletons. CD45RA-negative memory and CD45RA+ naive subsets were split from the CD4+ cells. This clonotype was sampled from a man aged 25-40 years in good health. Sequencing used naive CD4+ T cells sorted from blood. Specified subset: CD45RA+ positively selected. The V gene is TRBV6-4, the J gene TRBJ2-3; TRBD2 agrees at 10 bases. CDR3 in amino acids: CASSPTSGDTDTQYF. The CDR3 region has the DNA TGTGCCAGCAGTCCAACTAGCGGGGATACAGATACGCAGTATTTT.